The next 5 T cell receptor beta chains were all read from a single sample in a study of blood T cell repertoires in COVID-19. Measured with immunoSEQ multiplex PCR; TCRdb has only the in-frame clones, and not every one. The table lists a few hundred thousand clones, roughly 86% of them singletons. The source material was PBMCs or T cells enriched from blood (not recorded which). These receptors were collected from a woman aged 18-29 years who had recovered from COVID-19.

The table lists this clone with a count of one. The chain is built from TRBV24-1 and TRBJ2-3; no reliable D call. The CDR3 totals 13 residues. V dropped 2 bases and J dropped 2 bases, with 4 bases sitting between them. Looked up from germline, CDR1 is KGHDR and CDR2 is SFDVKD. For the CDR3, the DNA is TGTGCCACCAGTGATTCAAACACAGATACGCAGTATTTT. This codes for CATSDSNTDTQYF.

The chain carries TRBV7-8 and TRBJ1-5; D remains unclear. Looked up from germline, CDR1 is SGHVS and CDR2 is FQNEAQ. The CDR3 is 16 residues long. V gave up 2 bases and J gave up 4 bases, with 15 bases separating them. The CDR3 loop reads CASSLPETEVNQPQHF. CDR3 sequence (DNA): TGTGCCAGCAGCTTACCGGAGACGGAAGTAAATCAGCCCCAGCATTTT.

The rearrangement uses TRBV5-6 and TRBJ2-1; no reliable D call. Germline-derived CDR1 and CDR2 are SGHDT and YYEEEE. The CDR3 consists of 17 residues. Deletions cut 4 bases from V and 0 bases from J, with 17 bases between. CDR3 amino acids: CASSPGLRRRSYNEQFF. Written as DNA, the CDR3 is TGTGCCAGCAGCCCTGGGTTGCGGAGACGCTCCTACAATGAGCAGTTCTTC.

This chain links TRBV15 with TRBJ2-7; TRBD2 agrees at 12 bases. This CDR3 is 15 amino acids long. Germline V lookup: CDR1 LNHNV, CDR2 YYDKDF (reference sequence). J was trimmed by 5 bases and V by 3 bases; bases with no gene match: 5. The CDR3, as DNA: TGTGCCACCAGCAGTCCTAGCGGGAGGGCCCACGAGCAGTACTTC. The encoded protein is CATSSPSGRAHEQYF.

The chain is built from TRBV4-3 and TRBJ2-2, with 7 bases lining up with TRBD1. Germline V gene data show CDR1 as LGHNA and CDR2 as YSLEER. J was trimmed by 4 bases and V by 1 base; bases with no gene match: 15. The CDR3 has 19 amino acids. The CDR3: CASSQGRYDRVEGTGELFF. CDR3 bases: TGCGCCAGCAGCCAAGGGAGATATGACAGGGTTGAAGGCACCGGGGAGCTGTTTTTT.